A selection of T cell receptor beta chains follows, all from one sample in a study of neurological immune-mediated disorders. TCRdb re-called the 5' RACE reads with MiXCR, one entry per CDR3 protein. Among approximately 40,000 distinct CDR3 sequences listed, about 22% were seen once. Sequencing input: PBMCs. These receptors were obtained from a man aged 55-75 years with HTLV-1-associated myelopathy (HAM/TSP). Both conserved end residues are part of each CDR3. The D gene is left open where the match is weak. A clone size is listed for some rows: how often the clone was seen (once, few, many), or a class if it is expanded.

cdr3_aa: CASSFVNRGLDTQYF
cdr3_nt: TGTGCCAGCAGTTTCGTGAACAGGGGGTTAGATACGCAGTATTTT
clone_size: many
d_call: TRBD1
v_call: TRBV27
j_call: TRBJ2-3

cdr3_aa: CASSYSGRPGSNQPQHF
cdr3_nt: TGTGCCAGCAGTTACTCGGGTCGGCCGGGCAGCAATCAGCCCCAGCATTTT
clone_size: many
d_call: NA
v_call: TRBV6-6
j_call: TRBJ1-5

cdr3_aa: CASSYVRQGLSKSGNTIYF
cdr3_nt: TGTGCCAGCAGCTATGTACGACAGGGACTCTCTAAATCTGGAAACACCATATATTTT
clone_size: many
d_call: TRBD1
v_call: TRBV5-6
j_call: TRBJ1-3

cdr3_aa: CASSLSPADYEQYF
cdr3_nt: TGTGCCAGCAGCTTATCCCCAGCGGATTACGAGCAGTACTTC
clone_size: many
d_call: NA
v_call: TRBV11-3
j_call: TRBJ2-7

cdr3_aa: CASTAGRDLETQYF
cdr3_nt: TGTGCCAGCACGGCCGGGAGGGATCTAGAGACCCAGTACTTC
clone_size: many
d_call: TRBD2
v_call: TRBV12-3/TRBV12-4
j_call: TRBJ2-5

cdr3_aa: CASSQDTVTRKGAQYF
cdr3_nt: TGCGCCAGCAGCCAAGATACAGTTACAAGAAAGGGGGCCCAGTACTTC
clone_size: many
d_call: NA
v_call: TRBV4-1
j_call: TRBJ2-5

cdr3_aa: CSARLTGLNSPLHF
cdr3_nt: TGCAGTGCTAGATTGACAGGGCTGAATTCACCCCTCCACTTT
clone_size: many
d_call: TRBD1
v_call: TRBV20-1
j_call: TRBJ1-6

cdr3_aa: CSALRGPGTEAFF
cdr3_nt: TGCAGTGCTTTAAGGGGCCCGGGGACTGAAGCTTTCTTT
clone_size: many
d_call: NA
v_call: TRBV20-1
j_call: TRBJ1-1

cdr3_aa: CASSGQGGNIQYF
cdr3_nt: TGTGCCAGCTCAGGACAGGGTGGAAACATTCAGTACTTC
clone_size: NA
d_call: TRBD1
v_call: TRBV18
j_call: TRBJ2-4

cdr3_aa: CAIGSWDAQFF
cdr3_nt: TGTGCCATCGGGTCATGGGATGCGCAGTTCTTC
clone_size: NA
d_call: NA
v_call: TRBV24-1
j_call: TRBJ2-1

cdr3_aa: CASSVDAGGNTEAFF
cdr3_nt: TGTGCCAGCAGCGTAGATGCAGGGGGCAACACTGAAGCTTTCTTT
clone_size: many
d_call: TRBD1
v_call: TRBV9
j_call: TRBJ1-1

cdr3_aa: CASSRGVSDTQYF
cdr3_nt: TGTGCCAGCAGTAGAGGGGTCTCAGATACGCAGTATTTT
clone_size: many
d_call: NA
v_call: TRBV2
j_call: TRBJ2-3

cdr3_aa: CASSARSGGTSSYNEQFF
cdr3_nt: TGTGCCAGCAGCGCACGTTCCGGGGGGACTAGCTCCTACAATGAGCAGTTCTTC
clone_size: NA
d_call: TRBD2
v_call: TRBV9
j_call: TRBJ2-1

cdr3_aa: CACSGTGGVAVSHEQYF
cdr3_nt: TGTGCCTGCAGCGGGACCGGAGGTGTAGCGGTATCCCACGAGCAGTACTTC
clone_size: NA
d_call: TRBD2
v_call: TRBV9
j_call: TRBJ2-7

cdr3_aa: CASSESVEQFF
cdr3_nt: TGTGCCAGCAGTGAATCGGTTGAGCAGTTCTTC
clone_size: many
d_call: NA
v_call: TRBV6-1
j_call: TRBJ2-1

cdr3_aa: CSARGGGPSSYEQYF
cdr3_nt: TGCAGTGCCAGAGGCGGCGGGCCTAGCTCCTACGAGCAGTACTTC
clone_size: NA
d_call: NA
v_call: TRBV20-1
j_call: TRBJ2-7

cdr3_aa: CASQDRSGREYNEQFF
cdr3_nt: TGTGCCAGCCAAGATCGTAGCGGGAGGGAATACAATGAGCAGTTCTTC
clone_size: many
d_call: TRBD2
v_call: TRBV7-9
j_call: TRBJ2-1

cdr3_aa: CASSLTDGGRETQYF
cdr3_nt: TGTGCCAGCAGCTTAACGGACGGGGGCCGGGAGACCCAGTACTTC
clone_size: many
d_call: NA
v_call: TRBV11-2
j_call: TRBJ2-5

cdr3_aa: CASSLLASGLETQYF
cdr3_nt: TGTGCCAGCAGCTTGCTGGCTAGCGGGTTAGAGACCCAGTACTTC
clone_size: many
d_call: TRBD2
v_call: TRBV5-5
j_call: TRBJ2-5

cdr3_aa: CASGSPAGVPNEQFF
cdr3_nt: TGTGCTAGTGGTTCTCCGGCGGGGGTTCCTAATGAGCAGTTCTTC
clone_size: many
d_call: TRBD2
v_call: TRBV12-5
j_call: TRBJ2-1

cdr3_aa: CASSLDQGGNGYTF
cdr3_nt: TGCGCCAGCAGCTTGGACCAAGGGGGTAATGGCTACACCTTC
clone_size: many
d_call: NA
v_call: TRBV5-1
j_call: TRBJ1-2

cdr3_aa: CASTSKVGYGYTF
cdr3_nt: TGTGCCAGCACCTCGAAGGTGGGCTATGGCTACACCTTC
clone_size: once
d_call: NA
v_call: TRBV7-9
j_call: TRBJ1-2

cdr3_aa: CSAPVSYEQYF
cdr3_nt: TGCAGTGCTCCCGTCTCCTACGAGCAGTACTTC
clone_size: many
d_call: NA
v_call: TRBV20-1
j_call: TRBJ2-7